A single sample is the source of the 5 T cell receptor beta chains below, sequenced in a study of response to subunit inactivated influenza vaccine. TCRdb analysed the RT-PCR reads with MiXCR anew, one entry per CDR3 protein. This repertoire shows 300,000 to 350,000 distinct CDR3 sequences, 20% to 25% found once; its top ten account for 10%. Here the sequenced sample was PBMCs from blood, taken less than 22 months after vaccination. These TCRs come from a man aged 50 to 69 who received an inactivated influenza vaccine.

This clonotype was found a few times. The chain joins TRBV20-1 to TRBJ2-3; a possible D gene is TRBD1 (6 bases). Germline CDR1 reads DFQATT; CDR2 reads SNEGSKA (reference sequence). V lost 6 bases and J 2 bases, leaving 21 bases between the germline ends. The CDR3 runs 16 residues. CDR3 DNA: TGCAGTGCCCAACCTGGACAGCCCGCAGCCACAGATACGCAGTATTTT. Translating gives CSAQPGQPAATDTQYF.

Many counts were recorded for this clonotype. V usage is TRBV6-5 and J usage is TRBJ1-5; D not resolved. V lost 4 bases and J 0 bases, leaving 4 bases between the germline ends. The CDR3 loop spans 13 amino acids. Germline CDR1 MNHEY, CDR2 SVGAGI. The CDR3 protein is CASSFNSNQPQHF. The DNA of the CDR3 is TGTGCCAGCAGTTTCAATAGCAATCAGCCCCAGCATTTT.

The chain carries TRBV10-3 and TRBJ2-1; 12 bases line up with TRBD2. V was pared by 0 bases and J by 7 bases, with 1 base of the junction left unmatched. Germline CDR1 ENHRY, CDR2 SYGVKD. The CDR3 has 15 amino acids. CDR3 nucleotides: TGTGCCATCAGTGAGTCAGGGACTAGCGGGAATGAGCAGTTCTTC. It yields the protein CAISESGTSGNEQFF.

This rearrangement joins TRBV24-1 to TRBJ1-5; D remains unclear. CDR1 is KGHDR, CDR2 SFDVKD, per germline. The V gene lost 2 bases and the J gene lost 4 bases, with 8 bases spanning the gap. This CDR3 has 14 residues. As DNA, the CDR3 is TGTGCCACCAGTGATTGGACGGTGAATCAGCCCCAGCATTTT. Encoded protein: CATSDWTVNQPQHF.

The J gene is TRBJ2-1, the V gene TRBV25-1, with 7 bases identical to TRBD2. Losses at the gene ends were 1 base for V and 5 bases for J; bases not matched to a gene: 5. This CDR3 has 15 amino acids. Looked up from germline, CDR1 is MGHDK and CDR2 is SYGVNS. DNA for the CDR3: TGTGCCAGCAGTGAATCTCTGGGAGGGAACAATGAGCAGTTCTTC. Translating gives CASSESLGGNNEQFF.